The source of this TCR beta chain is a study of blood T cell repertoires in COVID-19. Study as a whole: Material from acute and convalescent COVID-19 was sourced from the United States, Italy and Spain. Nucleic acid was either cDNA or gDNA, and it came from T cells, B-cell-depleted T cells, or PBMCs.

Followed longitudinally, the Seattle patients had been enrolled during active infection. Study processing details: Estimation of nucleated cell counts relied on the amplification of reference gene primers. Measured with immunoSEQ multiplex PCR; TCRdb has only the in-frame clones, and not every one. The V and J calls and clone size come from that table; D and trimming were worked out from the DNA. The sample yields 55,000 or so clones, about 86% seen once. Looked up from germline, CDR1 is MNHNY and CDR2 is SVGAGI (reference sequence). V was cut by 5 bases and J by 4 bases, with 5 bases left in between. The CDR3 consists of 11 residues.

The J gene is TRBJ2-5, the V gene TRBV6-6; no definite D call. The sequence was collected from a woman in her sixties with COVID-19, enrolled during active disease. Source material: peripheral blood. CDR3 sequence reads: CASSPSETQYF. The DNA of the CDR3 is TGTGCCAGCAGTCCCTCAGAGACCCAGTACTTC.